This TCR beta chain was profiled in a study of shared clonotypes between healthy human individuals. The table lists this clone with many counts. It was across several immunoSEQ plates that each subset's genomic DNA was evenly split. The data were produced by immunoSEQ multiplex PCR, yet TCRdb's version contains in-frame clones alone and is incomplete. This sample carries approximately 500,000 clones, about four fifths of them seen once, and the ten largest clones take 10% to 15%. Within Nashville, Tennessee resided all donors, each a Caucasian adult. The receptor comes from a woman in her 40s in good health. Some clones in this sample may be carry-over from other donors' samples. The sequencing sample was made of PBMCs.

This CDR3 is CASSHIPTGVMGYGYTF. The DNA of the CDR3 is TGCGCCAGCAGCCACATCCCGACGGGGGTCATGGGGTATGGCTACACCTTC. V is TRBV4-3 and J is TRBJ1-2, with a possible D match to TRBD1 (5 bases). Germline V gene data show CDR1 as LGHNA and CDR2 as YSLEER. The length of the CDR3 is 17 residues. Trimming removed 3 bases at V and 5 bases at J, with 22 bases between.